This T cell receptor beta chain was captured in a study of graft-versus-host responses after intestinal transplantation. On the study more broadly: The recipients all started with anti-thymocyte globulin induction and then took tacrolimus and steroids for three to four years.

The CDR3 is 16 amino acids. The V gene's germline CDR1 is SEHNR and CDR2 FQNEAQ (reference sequence). With V trimmed by 6 bases and J by 4 bases, 11 bases remained unmatched. The repertoire was sequenced with immunoSEQ multiplex PCR; TCRdb's copy has only in-frame clones and lacks some. The sample consists of 93,000 or so clones, 90% to 95% of them appearing once. Regarding this clone: Its antigen is undetermined.

Regarding the study as a whole: An association linked early post-transplant HvG declines with peak circulating GvH clone levels. Recipient marrow held GvH clones, some first seen in ileum or blood.

The chain uses TRBV7-9 and TRBJ2-1; TRBD2 matches at 8 bases. This receptor was taken from a human donor who received an intestinal transplant. This sample comprised unstimulated CD8+ T cells sorted from spleen or lymph node cells, obtained before intestinal transplant. The chain's CDR3 is CASSYSGGGPYNEQFF. The CDR3, as DNA: TGTGCCAGCAGTTATTCCGGGGGGGGACCTTACAATGAGCAGTTCTTC. The variable domain in full, completed from reference TRBV7-9 and TRBJ2-1, reads DTGVSQNPRHKITKRGQNVTFRCDPISEHNRLYWYRQTLGQGPEFLTYFQNEAQLEKSRLLSDRFSAERPKGSFSTLEIQRTEQGDSAMYLCASSYSGGGPYNEQFFGPGTRLTVL.